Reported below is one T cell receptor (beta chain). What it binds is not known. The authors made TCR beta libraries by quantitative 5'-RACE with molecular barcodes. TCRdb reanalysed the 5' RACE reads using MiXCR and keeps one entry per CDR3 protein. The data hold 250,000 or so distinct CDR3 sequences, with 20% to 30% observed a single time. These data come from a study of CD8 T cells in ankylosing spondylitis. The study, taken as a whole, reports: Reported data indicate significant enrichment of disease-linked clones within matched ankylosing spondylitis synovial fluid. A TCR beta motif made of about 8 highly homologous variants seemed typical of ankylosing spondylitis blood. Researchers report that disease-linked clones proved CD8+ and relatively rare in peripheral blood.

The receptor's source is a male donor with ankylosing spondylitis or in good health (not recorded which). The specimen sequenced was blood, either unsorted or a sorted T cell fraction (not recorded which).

As DNA, the CDR3 is TGTGCCAGCACTCTAGGAGGGGAGACCCAGTACTTC. Translating it yields CASTLGGETQYF. This sequence joins TRBV12-3 or TRBV12-4 and TRBJ2-5; possible D gene TRBD2, 6 bases. This CDR3 is built from 12 residues. With 7 bases removed from V and 5 bases from J, the gap between germline ends came to 11 bases.